The clone carrying this TCR beta chain was seen a few times. This record comes from a study of blood T cell repertoires in COVID-19. About the research overall: Nucleic acid was either cDNA or gDNA, and it came from T cells, B-cell-depleted T cells, or PBMCs.

Clones were sequenced by immunoSEQ multiplex PCR, and TCRdb holds only the in-frame ones, with some missing. The sample includes 60,000 to 70,000 clones, almost 85% of them seen just once. The sample consisted of peripheral blood. This TCR derives from a man aged 50-60 years with active COVID-19.

CDR3 amino acids: CASSTQATASYGYTF. The CDR3 nucleotides read TGTGCCAGTAGTACCCAGGCGACAGCCAGCTATGGCTACACCTTC. The chain is built from TRBV19 and TRBJ1-2, with D perhaps matching TRBD1 (5 bases). There are 15 residues in the CDR3. V gave up 4 bases and J gave up 4 bases, with 16 bases separating them. The germline V gene has CDR1 LNHDA and CDR2 SQIVND (reference sequence).